This T cell receptor beta chain originates from a study of vaccination and CD4 T cells after COVID-19. About the study: Post-vaccine sample collection happened at a median of 72 days after dose two, ranging 14 to 241. Points from the study as a whole: The median count of SARS-CoV-2-reactive clonotypes rose from around 21 to 38, not significantly.

TCRdb processed the PCR reads anew with MiXCR; each CDR3 protein has one entry. Found here are about 20,000 distinct CDR3 sequences, around 68% of them singletons; the top ten hold over 0.9%. A word on this clonotype: Its antigen is not known.

Trimming cost V 4 bases and J 3 bases, with 13 bases left between them. The germline V gene has CDR1 LNHDA and CDR2 SQIVND (reference sequence). The CDR3 is 14 residues long. The rearrangement joins TRBV19 to TRBJ2-7; D call uncertain. The receptor's source is a human donor who had recovered from COVID-19. Sequenced material: CD4+ T cells from blood, taken before SARS-CoV-2 vaccination. The CDR3 sequence: CASSTYPRHYEQYF. The DNA of the CDR3 is TGTGCCAGTAGTACGTACCCACGACACTACGAGCAGTACTTC.